A single sample is the source of the 29 T cell receptor beta chains below, sequenced in a study of CD8 T cells in ankylosing spondylitis. The antigens for these receptors are not known. TCRdb reprocessed the 5' RACE reads via MiXCR and lists one record per CDR3 protein. The table has about 220,000 distinct CDR3 sequences, about 7% seen once; the top ten hold over 12%. Whole-study results and caveats: Ankylosing spondylitis blood appeared to carry a characteristic TCR beta motif of several highly homologous variants.

The sample consisted of blood, either unsorted or a sorted T cell fraction (not recorded which). The receptors were gathered from a male donor with ankylosing spondylitis.

At least ten counts were recorded for this clonotype. The gene calls are TRBV12-3 or TRBV12-4 and TRBJ1-1, with D hard to call. CDR3 length: 13 residues. Trimming pared 5 bases from V and 1 base from J, leaving 8 bases between. CDR3 bases: TGTGCCAGCAGTCCCCGACGGAACACTGAAGCTTTCTTT. Its protein is CASSPRRNTEAFF.

This clonotype was counted at least ten times. CDR3 nucleotide sequence: TGTGCCAGCAGCTTAGTCGGGGTATTCACTCAGCCCCAGCATTTT. Protein: CASSLVGVFTQPQHF. The V gene is TRBV7-2, the J gene TRBJ1-5; D gene uncertain. V dropped 1 base and J dropped 6 bases, with 13 bases sitting between them. Germline V gene lookup returns CDR1 SGHTA and CDR2 FQGNSA. This CDR3 has 15 amino acids. The whole variable domain, filled in from reference TRBV7-2 and TRBJ1-5, reads GAGVSQSPSNKVTEKGKDVELRCDPISGHTALYWYRQSLGQGLEFLIYFQGNSAPDKSGLPSDRFSAERTGGSVSTLTIQRTQQEDSAVYLCASSLVGVFTQPQHFGDGTRLSIL.

This clonotype has a count of ten or more. This chain links TRBV9 with TRBJ2-3, with D perhaps TRBD2 (6 bases). V was clipped by 3 bases and J by 2 bases, with 16 bases between them. The CDR3 is 16 residues long. In germline, CDR1 is SGDLS, CDR2 YYNGEE. CDR3 sequence: CASSDRDFQITDTQYF. The CDR3, as DNA: TGTGCCAGCAGCGACCGGGACTTCCAAATCACAGATACGCAGTATTTT.

This clonotype was seen only a few times. The V gene is TRBV4-3, the J gene TRBJ2-7; 8 bases line up with TRBD1. Per germline, CDR1 LGHNA and CDR2 YSLEER. V shed 3 bases and J 2 bases; nucleotides not matched to a gene: 6. The CDR3 covers 15 residues. The chain's CDR3 is CASSQGTGLAYEQYF. CDR3 bases: TGCGCCAGCAGCCAGGGGACAGGATTAGCCTACGAGCAGTACTTC.

This clonotype was recorded many times. The rearrangement links TRBV24-1 to TRBJ2-2; unclear D gene. Germline V gene data show CDR1 as KGHDR and CDR2 as SFDVKD. The CDR3 runs to 14 residues. V gave up 0 bases and J gave up 6 bases, with 7 bases separating them. CDR3 region: CATSDLVNPGELFF. In DNA, the CDR3 is TGTGCCACCAGTGATTTGGTCAACCCCGGGGAGCTGTTTTTT.

This CDR3 is CASSHMTSGRGNEQFF. The DNA for the CDR3 is TGCGCCAGCAGCCATATGACTAGCGGGAGAGGTAATGAGCAGTTCTTC. The chain carries TRBV5-1 and TRBJ2-1, with TRBD2 identical over 12 bases. CDR3 length equals 16 residues. Germline V gene lookup returns CDR1 SGHRS and CDR2 YFSETQ. The J segment lost 7 bases and the V segment lost 4 bases, leaving 9 bases of the junction unmatched.

The V gene is TRBV18, the J gene TRBJ2-7; a possible D gene is TRBD1 (6 bases). V was trimmed by 4 bases and J by 0 bases, leaving 10 bases between them. Germline V gives CDR1 KGHSH, CDR2 LQKENI. The CDR3 runs to 14 residues. The CDR3 loop is CASSQGVGSYEQYF. CDR3 bases: TGTGCCAGCTCACAGGGGGTGGGCTCCTACGAGCAGTACTTC.

In its sample, this clonotype was seen many times. The chain has TRBV2 and TRBJ2-1; 14 positions match TRBD2. The CDR3 runs 19 residues. The V gene end was trimmed by 4 bases and the J gene end by 9 bases; junction bases not matched to a gene: 17. Germline loops: CDR1 SNHLY, CDR2 FYNNEI. The CDR3 region has the DNA TGTGCCAGCAGTGGCATCCCTTCTTCCGGGACTAGCGGGGGCGGTGAGCAGTTCTTC. This codes for CASSGIPSSGTSGGGEQFF.

Ten or more counts support this clonotype. The chain employs TRBV30 and TRBJ2-2, with unresolved D. V was clipped by 0 bases and J by 1 base, with 3 bases between them. The CDR3 totals 13 residues. CDR1 GTSNPN and CDR2 SVGIG come from the germline V gene (reference sequence). CDR3 protein: CAWSVKNTGELFF. CDR3 sequence (DNA): TGTGCCTGGAGTGTAAAGAACACCGGGGAGCTGTTTTTT.

This clonotype was picked up many times. V usage is TRBV9 and J usage is TRBJ1-1, with no clear D. The CDR3 is made up of 14 amino acids. The germline V gene encodes CDR1 SGDLS and CDR2 YYNGEE. V lost 3 bases to trimming and J lost 3 bases, with 12 bases between them. CDR3 nucleotide sequence: TGTGCCAGCAGCGGGTTCATGGACGACACTGAAGCTTTCTTT. Its protein product is CASSGFMDDTEAFF.

This clonotype occurred a few times. The rearrangement links TRBV24-1 to TRBJ1-5; D perhaps matches TRBD1 (6 bases). The CDR3 is 15 residues long. From germline, CDR1 is KGHDR and CDR2 SFDVKD. The V end lost 7 bases, the J end lost 2 bases, and 14 bases lay between the germline ends. In DNA, the CDR3 is TGTGCCACCAGCGGCATAGGACAGCGCAATCAGCCCCAGCATTTT. As protein: CATSGIGQRNQPQHF.

This clonotype appeared many times. V gene TRBV7-9 combines with J gene TRBJ2-2; weak D call: TRBD2 (5 bases). Germline V gene lookup returns CDR1 SEHNR and CDR2 FQNEAQ (reference sequence). The CDR3 extends over 15 amino acids. The V end was cut by 5 bases, the J end by 6 bases, with 16 bases between. In nucleotides, the CDR3 is TGTGCCAGCAGCCCCGGACTTGGCCTGGCCGGGGAGCTGTTTTTT. Translation: CASSPGLGLAGELFF.

In its sample, this clonotype was seen many times. V usage is TRBV4-2 and J usage is TRBJ2-1, with 14 bases fitting TRBD2. After removal of 0 bases from V and 9 bases from J, the junction contained 10 bases not matched to a gene. This CDR3 has 18 amino acids. Germline V gene lookup returns CDR1 LGHNA and CDR2 YNFKEQ. For the CDR3, the DNA is TGTGCCAGCAGCCAAGAACAACCCGGGACTAGCGGGAGCCTTGAGCAGTTCTTC. Translation: CASSQEQPGTSGSLEQFF.

This chain uses TRBV28 with TRBJ2-7; weak D call: TRBD2 (6 bases). The CDR3 is 19 amino acids. Germline CDR1 reads MDHEN; CDR2 reads SYDVKM. V was shortened by 4 bases and J by 2 bases, with 27 bases between the two germline ends. The DNA of the CDR3 is TGTGCCAGCAGTTCACAACTAGCCTCGAAGGGATTCCTCACCTACGAGCAGTACTTC. It specifies CASSSQLASKGFLTYEQYF.

This clonotype was found many times. This sequence joins TRBV12-3 or TRBV12-4 and TRBJ1-1, with TRBD1 matching over 7 bases. There are 12 residues in the CDR3. V lost 2 bases, J lost 7 bases, and 1 base stayed unmatched. The CDR3 is CASSLWDSEAFF. The CDR3 DNA reads as TGTGCCAGCAGTTTATGGGACAGTGAAGCTTTCTTT.

The sample holds many counts of this clonotype. This sequence joins TRBV2 and TRBJ2-1; TRBD2 agrees at 9 bases. V gave up 4 bases and J gave up 12 bases; unmatched junction bases: 25. The CDR3 runs 19 residues. The germline V gene has CDR1 SNHLY and CDR2 FYNNEI. CDR3 coding DNA: TGTGCCAGCAGTGGGATTAGCGGGAGTGAGTCCCGAATACAGCATGCGCAGTTCTTC. It yields the protein CASSGISGSESRIQHAQFF. Full variable domain (outside the CDR3, taken from reference TRBV2 and TRBJ2-1): EPEVTQTPSHQVTQMGQEVILRCVPISNHLYFYWYRQILGQKVEFLVSFYNNEISEKSEIFDDQFSVERPDGSNFTLKIRSTKLEDSAMYFCASSGISGSESRIQHAQFFGPGTRLTVL.

This clonotype was detected many times. V usage is TRBV5-1 and J usage is TRBJ2-7, with D possibly called TRBD1 or TRBD2 (6 bases each). V gave up 7 bases and J gave up 4 bases, with 15 bases separating them. CDR1 and CDR2 from the germline V gene are SGHRS and YFSETQ. The CDR3 sequence is 13 residues long. The CDR3 DNA sequence: TGCGCCAGCGCGAGACAGGAGGGGTACGAGCAGTACTTC. Encoded protein: CASARQEGYEQYF.

This clonotype was counted ten times or more. The chain uses TRBV6-1 and TRBJ1-2; 8 nucleotides match TRBD1. The CDR3 runs to 14 residues. V shed 6 bases, J shed 7 bases, and the junction held 10 bases outside the gene matches. The germline V gene has CDR1 MNHNS and CDR2 SASEGT. The CDR3 DNA is TGTGCCAGCAGCCAACCTTCAGGGGGCTCTGGCTACACCTTC. Residues: CASSQPSGGSGYTF.

This clonotype occurred many times. The chain is built from TRBV6-5 and TRBJ2-3; D gene uncertain. The V and J ends lost 0 bases and 5 bases respectively, with 12 bases between them. The CDR3 is 15 residues long. Germline CDR1 MNHEY, CDR2 SVGAGI. Here the CDR3 DNA reads TGTGCCAGCAGTTACTCGCGCTCTATACGAGATACGCAGTATTTT. Protein sequence: CASSYSRSIRDTQYF.

The chain couples TRBV10-3 to TRBJ2-7; D gene ambiguous. Germline values: CDR1 ENHRY, CDR2 SYGVKD. Trimming pared 8 bases from V and 5 bases from J, leaving 10 bases between. The CDR3 has 11 amino acids. The chain's CDR3 is CAIGDLDEQYF. DNA for the CDR3: TGTGCCATCGGGGATCTTGACGAGCAGTACTTC.

The J gene is TRBJ2-7, the V gene TRBV25-1; TRBD1 aligns across 7 bases. Per the germline V gene, CDR1 is MGHDK and CDR2 is SYGVNS. Trimming took 4 bases from V and 6 from J; bases not matched to a gene: 3. The CDR3 totals 12 residues. The CDR3 reads CASSARGLEQYF. Written as DNA, the CDR3 is TGTGCCAGCAGTGCTAGGGGGCTCGAGCAGTACTTC.

This clonotype was counted many times. V and J are TRBV6-2 or TRBV6-3 and TRBJ2-2; 12 nucleotides match TRBD2. The ends lost 6 bases at V and 1 base at J; junction bases unmatched: 12. This CDR3 comprises 19 residues. Germline V gene sequence: CDR1 MNHEY, CDR2 SVGEGT. CDR3 in amino acids: CASSPDRTSGAENTGELFF. The CDR3 region has the DNA TGTGCCAGCAGCCCAGATAGGACTAGCGGGGCCGAGAACACCGGGGAGCTGTTTTTT.

Worth noting for this clonotype: A read error may explain this, as a much larger clone is one base away. Given the absence of the conserved phenylalanine or tryptophan at the CDR3 end, a read error is likely. V and J are TRBV27 and TRBJ2-6; D is ambiguous. CDR3 length equals 16 residues. Trimming pared 7 bases from V and 5 bases from J, leaving 18 bases between. Per the germline V gene, CDR1 is MNHEY and CDR2 is SMNVEV (reference sequence). CDR3 nucleotides: TGTGCCAGCACCTCGTCGCTTATGTTGAGGGCCAACGTCCTGACTATC. This gives the protein CASTSSLMLRANVLTI.

Many counts were recorded for this clonotype. The rearrangement joins TRBV28 to TRBJ2-7; D possibly corresponds to TRBD2 (6 bases). In germline, CDR1 is MDHEN, CDR2 SYDVKM. This CDR3 spans 13 amino acids. V gave up 2 bases and J gave up 6 bases, with 11 bases separating them. Here the CDR3 DNA reads TGTGCCAGCAGTTTACCGGACTACCCCGAGCAGTACTTC. It codes for CASSLPDYPEQYF.

This chain joins TRBV12-5 and TRBJ1-2, with unresolved D. This CDR3 contains 13 residues. V was clipped by 1 base and J by 4 bases, with 7 bases between them. Germline CDR1 is LGHNT and CDR2 is FRNRAP. The CDR3 coding sequence is TGTGCTAGTGGTTTGGGGTCGGGCTATGGCTACACCTTC. Translating it yields CASGLGSGYGYTF.

The sample holds many counts of this clonotype. This chain links TRBV12-3 or TRBV12-4 with TRBJ2-1; no definite D call. There are 14 residues in the CDR3. The ends were cut back, 8 bases at V and 0 bases at J, with 11 bases in the middle. This chain's CDR3 is CASSNHDSYNEQFF. DNA for the CDR3: TGTGCCAGCTCTAATCATGACTCCTACAATGAGCAGTTCTTC.

This clonotype was recorded many times. The V gene is TRBV12-3 or TRBV12-4, the J gene TRBJ2-5; D gene unclear. This CDR3 is built from 15 residues. With 7 bases removed from V and 5 bases from J, the gap between germline ends came to 20 bases. The CDR3 region is CASTVARGLRETQYF. In DNA form, the CDR3 reads TGTGCCAGCACCGTTGCTCGAGGTCTTCGGGAGACCCAGTACTTC.

This clonotype has ten or more counts. V gene TRBV7-9 combines with J gene TRBJ2-1; 10 positions match TRBD2. The CDR3 contains 15 residues. After removal of 5 bases from V and 7 bases from J, the junction contained 8 bases not matched to a gene. Germline lookup yields CDR1 SEHNR and CDR2 FQNEAQ (reference sequence). The CDR3 region is CASSHHTSGINEQFF. DNA of the CDR3: TGTGCCAGCAGCCACCACACTAGCGGGATTAATGAGCAGTTCTTC.

The chain carries TRBV7-9 and TRBJ1-2, with unresolved D. This CDR3 is 14 amino acids long. V gave up 4 bases and J gave up 4 bases, with 13 bases separating them. Germline CDR1 is SEHNR and CDR2 is FQNEAQ (reference sequence). The CDR3 here is CASSSPGRPYGYTF. In DNA, the CDR3 is TGTGCCAGCAGCTCCCCCGGACGGCCCTATGGCTACACCTTC.